The present T cell receptor beta chain was sequenced within a study of cytomegalovirus exposure and HLA in healthy donors. Study findings and constraints: In vitro assays verified that a few CMV-associated chains recognized CMV antigens specifically.

Both 60 Vbeta primers and 13 Jbeta primers went into the PCR. Here immunoSEQ multiplex PCR was the method, and the copy in TCRdb shows in-frame clones only, minus some. Of 150,000 to 200,000 clones listed, around four fifths were seen once; the top ten hold 1.4%. The V and J ends lost 5 bases and 3 bases, in that order; junction bases with no gene match: 12. This CDR3 spans 16 amino acids. Germline V gene data show CDR1 as LGHNA and CDR2 as YNFKEQ. With respect to this clone: What it recognizes is unknown.

The V call is TRBV4-2, the J call TRBJ2-7, with TRBD2 identical over 8 bases. The specimen sequenced was PBMCs. This clonotype was sampled from a man younger than 30 in good health and CMV-seronegative. CDR3 sequence (DNA): TGTGCCAGCAGCAGAGATTATACTAGCGGATACTACGAGCAGTACTTC. Amino acids: CASSRDYTSGYYEQYF.